Reported below is one T cell receptor beta chain. This CDR3 has 15 residues. V lost 3 bases to trimming and J lost 5 bases; unmatched junction nucleotides: 7. Germline-derived CDR1 and CDR2 are SGHTA and FQGNSA. Here immunoSEQ multiplex PCR was the method, and the copy in TCRdb shows in-frame clones only, minus some. The sample has roughly 990 clones, around 82% seen once. This entry comes from a study of tumor T cells in aggressive B-cell lymphoma. V gene TRBV7-2 combines with J gene TRBJ2-5, with 9 bases lining up with TRBD1. The sample taken for sequencing was tumor tissue. The TCR sequence derives from an adult with diffuse large B cell lymphoma. CDR3 amino acids: CASSFRPGTGETQYF. The CDR3 DNA sequence: TGTGCCAGCAGCTTTAGACCCGGGACAGGGGAGACCCAGTACTTC. Looking up the rest from reference TRBV7-2 and TRBJ2-5 gives the full variable domain: GAGVSQSPSNKVTEKGKDVELRCDPISGHTALYWYRQSLGQGLEFLIYFQGNSAPDKSGLPSDRFSAERTGGSVSTLTIQRTQQEDSAVYLCASSFRPGTGETQYFGPGTRLLVL.